This T cell receptor beta chain is drawn from a study of T cells in Graves' hyperthyroidism and ophthalmopathy. About the study: Peripheral blood was collected at initial diagnosis, before any treatment. Study-level findings and limits: Ophthalmopathy was distinguished from stable hyperthyroidism by 13 V-J signatures.

CDR1 and CDR2 (germline): SNHLY, FYNNEI. The CDR3 is made up of 11 amino acids. The V and J ends lost 4 bases and 2 bases respectively, with 1 base between them. TCR beta CDR3 sequences were amplified from RNA transcripts. HTBI primers were used for first-round RT-PCR of the TCR CDR3. TCRdb ran MiXCR on the multiplex PCR reads and lists one entry per CDR3 protein. The repertoire includes roughly 530,000 distinct CDR3 sequences, under 20% of them detected once, and approximately 16% sits in the top ten. In the ophthalmopathy cohort, Clinical Activity Score was at least 3, NOSPECS grade at least 4, and duration under 3 months. The PBMCs were sourced from fresh peripheral blood (about 10 ml). The sample holds many counts of this clonotype. Its antigen is undetermined.

The J gene is TRBJ2-3, the V gene TRBV2; D is unclear. The receptor was isolated from a woman under 30 with Graves' ophthalmopathy. The sequenced sample consisted of blood. In DNA form, the CDR3 reads TGTGCCAGCAGTGCCACAGATACGCAGTATTTT. Translation gives CASSATDTQYF.